The clone carrying this T cell receptor beta chain was detected only a few times. Individual cDNA molecules were tagged with unique molecular identifiers. TCRdb called the 5' RACE reads again in MiXCR, with one record for every CDR3 protein. Of 55,000 to 70,000 distinct CDR3 sequences in the sample, 11% are singletons; the top ten hold 6.4%. The sample is drawn from a study of early T cells in non-severe SARS-CoV-2 infection. Study summary: Sequencing input comprised bulk RNA from unsorted whole blood; chain pairing was not available.

Germline loops: CDR1 MNHEY, CDR2 SVGAGI. Trimming stripped 2 bases from V and 4 bases from J, with 6 bases between. The CDR3 is made up of 13 amino acids. The sequenced sample consisted of whole blood. This sequence was found in an adult who was a healthcare worker with PCR-confirmed SARS-CoV-2 infection or an uninfected control (not recorded which). The genes are TRBV6-5 and TRBJ1-3; unclear D gene. CDR3 DNA sequence: TGTGCCAGCAGTTACGAGTGGGGAAACACCATATATTTT. Amino acids: CASSYEWGNTIYF.